Here is one T cell receptor beta chain with its context. The data originate from a study of blood T cell repertoires in COVID-19. Sequencing used immunoSEQ multiplex PCR; TCRdb keeps in-frame clones, though not all of them. The data contain about 300,000 clones, 85% to 90% of them singletons. V was trimmed by 0 bases and J by 6 bases, leaving 12 bases between them. The CDR3 length is 14 residues. Looked up from germline, CDR1 is MGHDK and CDR2 is SYGVNS. This chain uses TRBV25-1 with TRBJ2-7; tentatively, D is TRBD2 (6 bases). The specimen sequenced was peripheral blood. This TCR came from a woman in her thirties or forties who had recovered from COVID-19. The chain's CDR3 is CASSEYRDFAEQYF. CDR3 in DNA: TGTGCCAGCAGTGAATATCGGGACTTCGCCGAGCAGTACTTC.